These 19 T cell receptor beta chains share one sample of origin, sequenced in a study of shared clonotypes between healthy human individuals (TCRdb year 2020). The library came from the immunoSEQ multiplex PCR assay. This is the immuneACCESS table as TCRdb keeps it, with only in-frame sequences that have V and J called. A part of the clones is gone; compared with another copy, unresolved V genes explain less than half, and the rest is unexplained. The sample yields some 2 million clones; 85% to 95% were counted once. The top ten clones comprise under 0.15% of the sample. What was sequenced was naive CD4+ T cells sorted from blood. According to the study, the label for this sample's cell subset or site signals: CD45RA+ positively selected. The source of these receptors is a man aged 18 to 29 in good health.

J is TRBJ2-1 and V is TRBV6-5; D is tentatively TRBD1 or TRBD2 (5 bases each). In germline, CDR1 is MNHEY, CDR2 SVGAGI. V gave up 7 bases and J gave up 6 bases, with 16 bases separating them. The CDR3 consists of 14 residues. The CDR3 reads CASNWDLAGNEQFF. CDR3 DNA sequence: TGTGCCAGCAATTGGGACCTAGCCGGCAATGAGCAGTTCTTC.

This chain links TRBV9 with TRBJ2-5, with D perhaps given as TRBD1 or TRBD2 (5 bases each). Germline CDR1 SGDLS, CDR2 YYNGEE. The CDR3 is 13 residues long. The V gene lost 3 bases and the J gene lost 9 bases, with 15 bases spanning the gap. The CDR3 region is CASSEGPKEAQYF. The CDR3 DNA reads as TGTGCCAGCAGCGAGGGGCCAAAGGAGGCCCAGTACTTC.

V usage is TRBV19 and J usage is TRBJ1-1, with 7 bases that match TRBD1. This CDR3 is built from 16 residues. The V gene's germline CDR1 is LNHDA and CDR2 SQIVND (reference sequence). The ends lost 2 bases at V and 4 bases at J; junction bases unmatched: 10. CDR3 DNA: TGTGCCAGTAGTATAACCCCGACAGGGTCCGGCACTGAAGCTTTCTTT. It encodes CASSITPTGSGTEAFF.

The J gene is TRBJ2-2, the V gene TRBV11-2; D is possibly TRBD2 (5 bases). V shed 4 bases and J shed 0 bases, with 9 bases lying between them. The CDR3 contains 15 residues. In germline, CDR1 is SGHAT, CDR2 FQNNGV. CDR3: CASSWVGTNTGELFF. The CDR3 coding sequence is TGTGCCAGCAGCTGGGTCGGGACGAACACCGGGGAGCTGTTTTTT.

The chain joins TRBV6-4 to TRBJ2-2; D gene ambiguous. Germline V lookup: CDR1 MRHNA, CDR2 SNTAGT. The CDR3 has 13 residues. V shed 10 bases and J shed 4 bases, with 13 bases lying between them. CDR3 nucleotide sequence: TGTGCCACCAGACCGACGACCACCGGGGAGCTGTTTTTT. This encodes CATRPTTTGELFF.

CDR3 in DNA: TGTGCCAGCAGTTTATACAGGGACACCATATATTTT. It codes for CASSLYRDTIYF. This chain connects TRBV28 to TRBJ1-3; tentative D call: TRBD1 (6 bases). CDR3 length equals 12 residues. Per germline, CDR1 MDHEN and CDR2 SYDVKM. V was clipped by 1 base and J by 8 bases, with 6 bases between them.

Comment on this clone: In the same sample, other DNA sequences code for this CDR3. The chain employs TRBV5-1 and TRBJ2-7; D gene unclear. The CDR3 consists of 13 residues. Trimming removed 0 bases at V and 3 bases at J, with 7 bases between. CDR1 is SGHRS, CDR2 YFSETQ, per germline. CDR3: CASSLDPGYEQYF. The CDR3 coding sequence is TGCGCCAGCAGCTTGGATCCCGGCTACGAGCAGTACTTC.

The rearrangement uses TRBV9 and TRBJ2-2; D may be TRBD1 (5 bases). Trimming removed 0 bases from V and 7 bases from J, with 13 bases in between. CDR3 size: 15 residues. CDR1 and CDR2 (germline): SGDLS, YYNGEE. CDR3 DNA: TGTGCCAGCAGCGTAGAGGGGTCCAGCGTCGGGGAGCTGTTTTTT. Amino acid sequence: CASSVEGSSVGELFF.

The J gene is TRBJ2-4, the V gene TRBV18; tentatively, D is TRBD1 (5 bases). This CDR3 is built from 14 residues. The germline V gene has CDR1 KGHSH and CDR2 LQKENI. Trimming left V 2 bases short and J 3 bases short, with 8 bases between. The CDR3 loop is CASSPEGVKNIQYF. In DNA, the CDR3 is TGTGCCAGCTCACCAGAAGGGGTCAAAAACATTCAGTACTTC.

V gene TRBV10-1 combines with J gene TRBJ2-3, with 10 bases identical to TRBD2. The CDR3 is 14 amino acids. In germline, CDR1 is WNHNN, CDR2 SYGVQD (reference sequence). With 8 bases clipped from V and 3 bases from J, the junction kept 5 bases outside the gene matches. The CDR3 loop reads CASSTSGVTDTQYF. In DNA, the CDR3 is TGCGCCAGCTCTACTAGCGGGGTTACAGATACGCAGTATTTT.

CDR3 DNA: TGTGCCAGCAGTTTTAGGAAAGACACTGAAGCTTTCTTT. This translates into CASSFRKDTEAFF. J is TRBJ1-1 and V is TRBV27; no firm D call. With 3 bases removed from V and 3 bases from J, the gap between germline ends came to 8 bases. From germline, CDR1 is MNHEY and CDR2 SMNVEV (reference sequence). The CDR3 sequence is 13 residues long.

This chain uses TRBV6-1 with TRBJ1-4, with D unresolved. With 2 bases removed from V and 8 bases from J, the gap between germline ends came to 15 bases. Germline CDR1 is MNHNS and CDR2 is SASEGT. The CDR3 runs 15 residues. The chain's CDR3 is CASSERRPEREKLFF. The DNA for the CDR3 is TGTGCCAGCAGTGAAAGGCGGCCCGAGAGGGAAAAACTGTTTTTT.

The rearrangement uses TRBV30 and TRBJ1-1, with 7 nucleotides matching TRBD1. With 2 bases clipped from V and 5 bases from J, the junction kept 2 bases outside the gene matches. The CDR3 is made up of 12 amino acids. From germline, CDR1 is GTSNPN and CDR2 SVGIG (reference sequence). CDR3 sequence (DNA): TGTGCCTGGAGTCAGGGGGTGACTGAAGCTTTCTTT. This gives the protein CAWSQGVTEAFF.

This clone has a single count. J is TRBJ2-5 and V is TRBV7-2; 7 bases fit TRBD1. This CDR3 is 13 amino acids long. The germline CDR1 and CDR2 sequences are SGHTA and FQGNSA. After removal of 4 bases from V and 5 bases from J, the junction contained 4 bases not matched to a gene. CDR3 coding DNA: TGTGCCAGCAGCTATACAGGGGCTGAGACCCAGTACTTC. It yields the protein CASSYTGAETQYF. Full variable domain (outside the CDR3, taken from reference TRBV7-2 and TRBJ2-5): GAGVSQSPSNKVTEKGKDVELRCDPISGHTALYWYRQSLGQGLEFLIYFQGNSAPDKSGLPSDRFSAERTGGSVSTLTIQRTQQEDSAVYLCASSYTGAETQYFGPGTRLLVL.

V usage is TRBV6-4 and J usage is TRBJ2-2; no firm D call. V was cut by 3 bases and J by 5 bases, with 7 bases left in between. This CDR3 is 13 amino acids long. Germline values: CDR1 MRHNA, CDR2 SNTAGT. CDR3 region: CASSEAVTGELFF. The CDR3 bases are TGTGCCAGCAGTGAGGCGGTGACCGGGGAGCTGTTTTTT.

This chain connects TRBV5-4 to TRBJ2-2; TRBD1 agrees at 9 bases. Germline CDR1 SGHNT, CDR2 YYREEE (reference sequence). The CDR3 runs to 16 residues. V shed 4 bases, J shed 2 bases, and the junction held 6 bases outside the gene matches. The CDR3 DNA reads TGTGCCAGCAGCACGGGACAGGGCTTTAACACCGGGGAGCTGTTTTTT. Protein sequence: CASSTGQGFNTGELFF.

The CDR3 coding sequence is TGTGCCAGCAGTTACTCCGGGACAGGGGGCAGAGAGACCCAGTACTTC. Its translation: CASSYSGTGGRETQYF. V is TRBV6-6 and J is TRBJ2-5; 12 bases are a match to TRBD1. CDR1 MNHNY and CDR2 SVGAGI come from the germline V gene (reference sequence). The CDR3 runs 16 residues. Trimming took 0 bases from V and 4 from J; bases not matched to a gene: 3.

The V and J genes are TRBV7-9 and TRBJ1-1; no reliable D call. V lost 2 bases to trimming and J lost 4 bases, with 8 bases between them. Germline V gene sequence: CDR1 SEHNR, CDR2 FQNEAQ (reference sequence). This CDR3 contains 13 residues. CDR3 DNA sequence: TGTGCCAGCAGCTTAAGTCTGGGCACTGAAGCTTTCTTT. As protein: CASSLSLGTEAFF.

The CDR3 nucleotides are TGTGCCAGCAGTTACTCATCCGGGGGCTACTACGAGCAGTACTTC. Encoded protein: CASSYSSGGYYEQYF. The chain joins TRBV6-5 to TRBJ2-7; D possibly uses TRBD1 or TRBD2 (6 bases each). Germline lookup yields CDR1 MNHEY and CDR2 SVGAGI. CDR3 size: 15 residues. Trimming left V 0 bases short and J 3 bases short, with 12 bases between.